This TCR beta chain was recovered during a study of blood T cell repertoires in COVID-19 (dated by TCRdb to 2019 to 2021). Broadly, across the study: The collaborator samples originated in the United States, Italy and Spain and spanned the acute and convalescent phases of COVID-19. The material from the prospective study consisted of cDNA or gDNA derived from T cells, B-cell-depleted T cells, or PBMCs. Subjects who had been exposed to COVID-19, were actively infected with it, or had recovered from it provided the deeply sampled blood TCRbeta repertoires that made up the dataset. The repertoires were made available in a free public database intended to serve as a resource for research on the immune response to SARS-CoV-2. Samples came from the ongoing ImmuneRACE study (first 160 participants) plus 1,254 subjects from 6 global collaborators. Nearly every sample came with metadata listing a de-identified subject ID, COVID-19 status, age in years and sex. HLA class I and class II types, where available, came from metadata supplied by the sample provider rather than from assay-based typing.

About this clone itself: Its recognized antigen is unknown. The record has no base qualities; no much larger clone is one base away.

The CDR3 covers 16 residues, taking in both the cysteine and the phenylalanine. Only the CDR3 portion is preserved as DNA: 48 bases, with reading frame beginning at the first base. V is reduced by 2 bases and J by 5 bases, leaving a spacing of 18 bases between them. CDR1 and CDR2 are drawn from the germline V gene: MNHEY, SVGEGT. TCRbeta CDR3 regions were amplified from genomic DNA by means of the immunoSEQ Assay, a bias-controlled multiplex PCR. On the study's bioinformatics: The number of nucleated cells in each sample was estimated from the amplification of reference gene primers within the assay. To quantify the absolute abundance of each unique TCRbeta CDR3 rearrangement, sequence reads were collapsed and filtered. For each sample, productive Simpson clonality was calculated by taking the square root of Simpson's diversity index across productive rearrangements. TCRdb obtained this table from immuneACCESS and retained in-frame rearrangements with V and J assigned. These tables miss some clones; where compared with another copy, unresolved V genes account for less than half of the shortfall, and the remainder is unexplained. The V and J calls and clone size come from that table; D and trimming were worked out from the DNA. Here the sample has around 110,000 clones; roughly four fifths occur a single time. The ten largest make up 4% to 5.5% of the sample.

What the work shows at the level of the full study, not this receptor alone: Clinical and demographic metadata were provided uncurated, with the amount varying by source and participant.

Each collaborating institution followed its own protocols to collect whole blood in K2EDTA tubes. For TCRbeta analysis, collaborators shipped samples in one of three forms: frozen whole blood, isolated PBMCs, or DNA extracted from either of those sample types. Here the chain combines TRBV6-2 or TRBV6-3 and TRBJ1-2, with TRBD1 as a weak D call on 6 bases. The sequence was obtained from a woman in her seventies with acute or convalescent COVID-19. The sample consisted of peripheral blood. The sequence in DNA is TGTGCCAGCAGTTACACCAGCAGGGGCCCTAGGTATGGCTACACCTTC. It encodes CASSYTSRGPRYGYTF.